A selection of T cell receptor beta chains follows, all from one sample in a study of blood T cells in healthy people across ages. TCRdb redid the calling of the 5' RACE reads with MiXCR, one entry per CDR3 protein. The sample has approximately 700,000 distinct CDR3 sequences, 32% seen once. The sample comprised blood. The receptor set was obtained from a woman older than 75 in good health. Each CDR3 is given with its conserved first and last residue. The order of the fields is J gene, clone size, D gene, V gene, CDR3 DNA, CDR3 protein. D genes are given only for firm matches. Size values are once, few and many counts, or a class for expanded clones, and some rows have none.

j_call: TRBJ1-6; clone_size: .; d_call: .; v_call: TRBV11-2; cdr3_nt: TGTGCCAACAGCAAAACAGGGTACTATAATTCACCCCTCCACTTT; cdr3_aa: CANSKTGYYNSPLHF
j_call: TRBJ2-5; clone_size: .; d_call: .; v_call: TRBV29-1; cdr3_nt: TGCAGCGGCCAGAAGGGAGAGACCCAGTACTTC; cdr3_aa: CSGQKGETQYF
j_call: TRBJ2-7; clone_size: .; d_call: .; v_call: TRBV12-3/TRBV12-4; cdr3_nt: TGTGCCAGCAGTCCGGGGACGGTTTCCGAGCAGTACTTC; cdr3_aa: CASSPGTVSEQYF
j_call: TRBJ1-2; clone_size: many; d_call: .; v_call: TRBV29-1; cdr3_nt: TGCAGCGTTGAAGACAGGCAGACGGATGGCTACACCTTC; cdr3_aa: CSVEDRQTDGYTF
j_call: TRBJ2-7; clone_size: few; d_call: TRBD1; v_call: TRBV12-3/TRBV12-4; cdr3_nt: TGTGCCCGCAGTGCCACCAGGGGGCTTGGCTACGAGCAGTACTTC; cdr3_aa: CARSATRGLGYEQYF
j_call: TRBJ1-2; clone_size: .; d_call: TRBD1; v_call: TRBV28; cdr3_nt: TGTGCCAGCAGTACTCCGAAACAGGGGAACTATGGCTACACCTTC; cdr3_aa: CASSTPKQGNYGYTF
j_call: TRBJ2-7; clone_size: many; d_call: .; v_call: TRBV7-9; cdr3_nt: TGTGCCAGCAGCTCTATCGGGGGCCGCGAGCAGTACTTC; cdr3_aa: CASSSIGGREQYF
j_call: TRBJ1-2; clone_size: many; d_call: .; v_call: TRBV6-2/TRBV6-3; cdr3_nt: TGTGCCAGCAGTTACGACGGGGGCCGGGGCTACACCTTC; cdr3_aa: CASSYDGGRGYTF
j_call: TRBJ2-3; clone_size: many; d_call: .; v_call: TRBV11-2; cdr3_nt: TGTGCCAGCAGCTTTAGCGGCGCAGATACGCAGTATTTT; cdr3_aa: CASSFSGADTQYF
j_call: TRBJ1-2; clone_size: many; d_call: TRBD1; v_call: TRBV7-9; cdr3_nt: TGTGCCAGCAGCCCCACCGGGACAGGGACCTATGGCTACACCTTC; cdr3_aa: CASSPTGTGTYGYTF
j_call: TRBJ2-3; clone_size: few; d_call: .; v_call: TRBV7-2; cdr3_nt: TGTGCCAGCAGCCTCCGGACAGATGCGCAGTATTTT; cdr3_aa: CASSLRTDAQYF
j_call: TRBJ1-6; clone_size: .; d_call: TRBD1; v_call: TRBV28; cdr3_nt: TGTGCCAGCAGGCGCCGGACAGGGGGCGAGGATTCACCCCTCCACTTT; cdr3_aa: CASRRRTGGEDSPLHF
j_call: TRBJ2-7; clone_size: many; d_call: .; v_call: TRBV3-1; cdr3_nt: TGTGCCAGCAGCCAAGGGTGGGTAGATTCCGAGCAGTACTTC; cdr3_aa: CASSQGWVDSEQYF
j_call: TRBJ1-1; clone_size: few; d_call: .; v_call: TRBV19; cdr3_nt: TGTGCCAGCAGTATTTCGAACACTGAAGCTTTCTTT; cdr3_aa: CASSISNTEAFF
j_call: TRBJ2-1; clone_size: .; d_call: TRBD1; v_call: TRBV7-9; cdr3_nt: TGTGCCAGCAGCTTTCCCCCTATACAGGGGAACTTTTACAATGAGCAGTTCTTC; cdr3_aa: CASSFPPIQGNFYNEQFF
j_call: TRBJ2-5; clone_size: many; d_call: TRBD2; v_call: TRBV5-1; cdr3_nt: TGCGCCAGCAGCCTGGGCACACTAGCGGGTCCCCAAGAGACCCAGTACTTC; cdr3_aa: CASSLGTLAGPQETQYF
j_call: TRBJ2-3; clone_size: many; d_call: TRBD2; v_call: TRBV20-1; cdr3_nt: TGCAGTGCTAGCTCCCGGGGGGGTGGCACAGATACGCAGTATTTT; cdr3_aa: CSASSRGGGTDTQYF
j_call: TRBJ2-3; clone_size: many; d_call: TRBD1; v_call: TRBV24-1; cdr3_nt: TGTGCCACCAGTTCGGACAGGGGCACAGATACGCAGTATTTT; cdr3_aa: CATSSDRGTDTQYF
j_call: TRBJ2-1; clone_size: many; d_call: TRBD2; v_call: TRBV20-1; cdr3_nt: TGCAGTGCTAGACCTCGCCCTTCTAGCGGGGTCTACAATGAGCAGTTCTTC; cdr3_aa: CSARPRPSSGVYNEQFF
j_call: TRBJ1-3; clone_size: .; d_call: .; v_call: TRBV7-9; cdr3_nt: TGTGCCAGCAGCCGAACAGGGTCTGGAAACACCATATATTTT; cdr3_aa: CASSRTGSGNTIYF
j_call: TRBJ2-1; clone_size: many; d_call: .; v_call: TRBV3-1; cdr3_nt: TGTGCCAGCACAACGGGGGCCAGTAATGAGCAGTTCTTC; cdr3_aa: CASTTGASNEQFF
j_call: TRBJ1-5; clone_size: many; d_call: .; v_call: TRBV11-3; cdr3_nt: TGTGCCAGCGACCTCCATCAGCCCCAGCATTTT; cdr3_aa: CASDLHQPQHF
j_call: TRBJ1-5; clone_size: many; d_call: .; v_call: TRBV6-6; cdr3_nt: TGTGCCAGCGAGAAGGGTTTCGGCAATCAGCCCCAGCATTTT; cdr3_aa: CASEKGFGNQPQHF
j_call: TRBJ2-5; clone_size: once; d_call: TRBD2; v_call: TRBV7-2; cdr3_nt: TGTGCCAGCAGCTTGGTGCTAGCGGGAGCCCCAGAGACCCAGTACTTC; cdr3_aa: CASSLVLAGAPETQYF
j_call: TRBJ2-1; clone_size: few; d_call: TRBD2; v_call: TRBV19; cdr3_nt: TGTGCCAGTAGTCCCACCGCGGGAGGAGTCTATGAGCAGTTCTTC; cdr3_aa: CASSPTAGGVYEQFF
j_call: TRBJ2-1; clone_size: .; d_call: TRBD2; v_call: TRBV6-6; cdr3_nt: TGTGCCAGCATTTCTAGCGGGAGGGGGAATGAGCAGTTCTTC; cdr3_aa: CASISSGRGNEQFF
j_call: TRBJ2-7; clone_size: .; d_call: .; v_call: TRBV7-9; cdr3_nt: TGTGCCAGCAGCTTGACCGGGACGGGAGAAGAGCAGTACTTC; cdr3_aa: CASSLTGTGEEQYF
j_call: TRBJ1-4; clone_size: .; d_call: TRBD1; v_call: TRBV9; cdr3_nt: TGTGCCAGCAGCGAGGGACAGGGCCGGGAAAAACTGTTTTTT; cdr3_aa: CASSEGQGREKLFF
j_call: TRBJ2-1; clone_size: .; d_call: TRBD2; v_call: TRBV2; cdr3_nt: TGTGCCAGCACCCGACTAGCGGGAGATGACAATGAGCAGTTCTTC; cdr3_aa: CASTRLAGDDNEQFF
j_call: TRBJ2-7; clone_size: many; d_call: .; v_call: TRBV20-1; cdr3_nt: TGCAGTGCCGGCCAAGTGACAGGCCGGTACGAGCAGTACTTC; cdr3_aa: CSAGQVTGRYEQYF
j_call: TRBJ2-2; clone_size: many; d_call: TRBD1; v_call: TRBV6-1; cdr3_nt: TGTGCCAGCAGCCGAACCGGGACAGGGGGTTTGAACACCGGGGAGCTGTTTTTT; cdr3_aa: CASSRTGTGGLNTGELFF
j_call: TRBJ1-5; clone_size: .; d_call: .; v_call: TRBV7-3; cdr3_nt: TGTGCCAGCAGCCCAGCCCAAGGAGATCAGCCCCAGCATTTT; cdr3_aa: CASSPAQGDQPQHF
j_call: TRBJ2-7; clone_size: .; d_call: .; v_call: TRBV27; cdr3_nt: TGTGCCAGCAGTTACCGCTCGGGACGGGGGCAGACCTACGAGCAGTACTTC; cdr3_aa: CASSYRSGRGQTYEQYF
j_call: TRBJ2-7; clone_size: many; d_call: .; v_call: TRBV25-1; cdr3_nt: TGTGCCAGCAGATTCAGGAACGGCCCCCCCTCCTACGAGCAGTACTTC; cdr3_aa: CASRFRNGPPSYEQYF
j_call: TRBJ1-6; clone_size: many; d_call: .; v_call: TRBV7-2; cdr3_nt: TGTGCCAGCAGCTTAGTAGGGAGCTCCTATAATTCACCCCTCCACTTT; cdr3_aa: CASSLVGSSYNSPLHF
j_call: TRBJ2-7; clone_size: .; d_call: TRBD2; v_call: TRBV6-1; cdr3_nt: TGTGCCAGCAGTGAAAATAGCGGGGGGGCCGACGAGCAGTACTTC; cdr3_aa: CASSENSGGADEQYF
j_call: TRBJ1-4; clone_size: .; d_call: .; v_call: TRBV4-3; cdr3_nt: TGCGCCAGCAGCCAGTTGGGCAGGGGCCGGGAAAAACTGTTTTTT; cdr3_aa: CASSQLGRGREKLFF
j_call: TRBJ2-3; clone_size: .; d_call: TRBD2; v_call: TRBV28; cdr3_nt: TGTGCCAGCAGTTTATATGGGACTAGCGGTTCCACAGATACGCAGTATTTT; cdr3_aa: CASSLYGTSGSTDTQYF
j_call: TRBJ1-5; clone_size: few; d_call: .; v_call: TRBV6-1; cdr3_nt: TGTGCCAGCAGTGAACGATGGGCAGGCCTTAGCAATCAGCCCCAGCATTTT; cdr3_aa: CASSERWAGLSNQPQHF
j_call: TRBJ2-3; clone_size: few; d_call: .; v_call: TRBV18; cdr3_nt: TGTGCCAGCTCACCAATGAGGGGGGGCACAGATACGCAGTATTTT; cdr3_aa: CASSPMRGGTDTQYF
j_call: TRBJ1-1; clone_size: .; d_call: .; v_call: TRBV30; cdr3_nt: TGTGCCTGGGGCTTTCCCGAAGCTTTCTTT; cdr3_aa: CAWGFPEAFF
j_call: TRBJ2-2; clone_size: many; d_call: .; v_call: TRBV4-3; cdr3_nt: TGCGCCAGCAGCCAAGATCTTTGGGGCGCCGGGGAGCTGTTTTTT; cdr3_aa: CASSQDLWGAGELFF
j_call: TRBJ2-1; clone_size: few; d_call: TRBD2; v_call: TRBV2; cdr3_nt: TGTGCCAGCAGTGAAAGACCCCCAGCGGGGGGAAATGGGCAGTTCTTC; cdr3_aa: CASSERPPAGGNGQFF
j_call: TRBJ1-4; clone_size: .; d_call: .; v_call: TRBV7-2; cdr3_nt: TGTGCCAGCAGCAGGGAACAGATTAATGAAAAACTGTTTTTT; cdr3_aa: CASSREQINEKLFF
j_call: TRBJ2-7; clone_size: .; d_call: .; v_call: TRBV7-2; cdr3_nt: TGTGCCTGCAGCCTTGCGGGGAGCTCCTACGAGCAGTACTTC; cdr3_aa: CACSLAGSSYEQYF
j_call: TRBJ2-1; clone_size: .; d_call: .; v_call: TRBV11-2; cdr3_nt: TGTGCCAGCAGCCCGGGAGTGGGAGTCGTGGCCAGAAATGAGCAGTTCTTC; cdr3_aa: CASSPGVGVVARNEQFF
j_call: TRBJ1-1; clone_size: .; d_call: .; v_call: TRBV5-1; cdr3_nt: TGCGCCAGCAGCTTGACGAGGGGCAACACTGAAGCTTTCTTT; cdr3_aa: CASSLTRGNTEAFF
j_call: TRBJ2-7; clone_size: many; d_call: TRBD2; v_call: TRBV4-1; cdr3_nt: TGCGCCAGCAGCCAAGGGCAGGGAGGGACCTACGAGCAGTACTTC; cdr3_aa: CASSQGQGGTYEQYF
j_call: TRBJ2-6; clone_size: many; d_call: .; v_call: TRBV6-1; cdr3_nt: TGTGCCAGCAGTCAGCTAAGCCCGTTCGGGTCTGGGGCCAACGTCCTGACTTTC; cdr3_aa: CASSQLSPFGSGANVLTF
j_call: TRBJ2-5; clone_size: few; d_call: .; v_call: TRBV5-1; cdr3_nt: TGCGCCGCAAGACAGGGACTCCAAGAGACCCAGTACTTC; cdr3_aa: CAARQGLQETQYF
j_call: TRBJ2-5; clone_size: few; d_call: TRBD2; v_call: TRBV28; cdr3_nt: TGTGCCAGCAGTCGGACCTCTTTGGGGGGAGGGGAGACCCAGTACTTC; cdr3_aa: CASSRTSLGGGETQYF
j_call: TRBJ2-7; clone_size: many; d_call: TRBD2; v_call: TRBV4-3; cdr3_nt: TGCGCCAGCAGCCGGGACTATAGCTCCTACGAGCAGTACTTC; cdr3_aa: CASSRDYSSYEQYF
j_call: TRBJ1-2; clone_size: many; d_call: TRBD1; v_call: TRBV20-1; cdr3_nt: TGCAGTGCTAACCGGGACAGGTTTGGCTACACCTTC; cdr3_aa: CSANRDRFGYTF
j_call: TRBJ2-5; clone_size: .; d_call: TRBD1; v_call: TRBV20-1; cdr3_nt: TGCAGTCACGCCGGGACAGGGCTAAAGGAGACCCAGTACTTC; cdr3_aa: CSHAGTGLKETQYF
j_call: TRBJ2-5; clone_size: many; d_call: .; v_call: TRBV6-1; cdr3_nt: TGTGCCAGCAGTGAAGCGGCGATAGGGACCCAGTACTTC; cdr3_aa: CASSEAAIGTQYF